This T cell receptor (beta chain) comes out of a study of CD8+ T cells in alopecia areata. General study results and limits: Lesional scalp displayed greater clonality than normal scalp, most notably in alopecia totalis/universalis.

This CDR3 is 13 amino acids long. The V gene's germline CDR1 is SNHLY and CDR2 FYNNEI. The V end was cut by 4 bases, the J end by 2 bases, with 8 bases between. cDNA prepared by RNA extraction and subsequent reverse transcription served as the template for sequencing. Profiled with immunoSEQ multiplex PCR; TCRdb holds only in-frame clones, not every one. Of hundreds of thousands of clones listed, 57% are singletons. About this clone: Antigen unknown.

Alopecia areata patients provided lesional scalp punch biopsies and peripheral blood, both collected for the study. The sample consisted of CD4+ T cells sorted from blood, taken at week 0. The genes are TRBV2 and TRBJ2-5, with no clear D. The receptor was derived from a human donor with alopecia areata. The DNA for the CDR3 is TGTGCCAGCAGTGGGATGAGTCAAGAGACCCAGTACTTC. Encoded protein: CASSGMSQETQYF.